One sample yielded the 25 T cell receptor beta chains listed below, sequenced in a study of blood T cell repertoires in COVID-19. Some clones are missing from TCRdb's copy, which holds only in-frame ones; the method was immunoSEQ multiplex PCR. The repertoire includes roughly 90,000 clones, approximately 83% of them detected once, and approximately 31% sits in the top ten. The sample consisted of peripheral blood. The receptors were gathered from a woman aged 80 or older with active or convalescent COVID-19.

The chain employs TRBV7-9 and TRBJ2-3; tentatively, D is TRBD2 (5 bases). Germline CDR1 is SEHNR and CDR2 is FQNEAQ (reference sequence). Trimming shortened V by 6 bases and J by 4 bases, and 14 bases separated the two germline ends. The CDR3 is 14 residues long. For the CDR3, the DNA is TGTGCCAGCAGTTCCGAGGGAAATGCAGATACGCAGTATTTT. Its protein is CASSSEGNADTQYF.

The chain uses TRBV6-2 or TRBV6-3 and TRBJ1-5, with 9 bases identical to TRBD1. Germline V gene lookup returns CDR1 MNHEY and CDR2 SVGEGT. Trimming at V came to 4 bases and at J to 2 bases, leaving 6 bases not matched to a gene. The CDR3 consists of 16 residues. The CDR3 spells CASSSPTGGGNQPQHF. The CDR3 DNA follows: TGTGCCAGCAGTTCCCCGACAGGGGGTGGCAATCAGCCCCAGCATTTT.

The V gene is TRBV18, the J gene TRBJ1-1, with TRBD1 matching over 8 bases. The CDR3 has 16 amino acids. J was trimmed by 3 bases and V by 5 bases; bases with no gene match: 11. Germline CDR1 is KGHSH and CDR2 is LQKENI. The CDR3 DNA is TGTGCCAGCTCAGCACGAACTACAGGGGGGGACACTGAAGCTTTCTTT. Protein: CASSARTTGGDTEAFF.

This clone was found once. This chain joins TRBV19 and TRBJ2-2, with a possible D match to TRBD1 (6 bases). This CDR3 has 12 residues. The germline V and J ends were trimmed by 5 bases and 5 bases, with 6 bases remaining between them. Germline V gene data show CDR1 as LNHDA and CDR2 as SQIVND (reference sequence). The CDR3 nucleotides are TGTGCCAGTAGTCAGGGGACCGGGGAGCTGTTTTTT. This gives the protein CASSQGTGELFF.

The V and J genes are TRBV9 and TRBJ2-2; 11 bases match TRBD1. Germline values: CDR1 SGDLS, CDR2 YYNGEE. This CDR3 is 16 amino acids long. Unmatched junction bases numbered 4, after V lost 2 bases and J lost 4 bases. CDR3 in amino acids: CASSVRTGGSTGELFF. The CDR3, as DNA: TGTGCCAGCAGCGTTCGGACAGGGGGCAGCACCGGGGAGCTGTTTTTT.

The genes are TRBV30 and TRBJ1-4; 9 bases match TRBD1. The germline V gene encodes CDR1 GTSNPN and CDR2 SVGIG (reference sequence). With 4 bases clipped from V and 5 bases from J, the junction kept 8 bases outside the gene matches. The CDR3 spans 15 residues. The CDR3 coding sequence is TGTGCCTGGACCCTTCGACAGGGGGGAAATGAAAAACTGTTTTTT. Translating gives CAWTLRQGGNEKLFF.

This chain uses TRBV5-1 with TRBJ1-5; a weak D match, TRBD1 (5 bases). Trimming left V 0 bases short and J 4 bases short, with 11 bases between. Per the germline V gene, CDR1 is SGHRS and CDR2 is YFSETQ. There are 15 residues in the CDR3. The CDR3 sequence is CASSLVDSRNQPQHF. The CDR3 DNA reads TGCGCCAGCAGCTTGGTCGACAGTCGAAATCAGCCCCAGCATTTT.

The chain joins TRBV2 to TRBJ2-7; D possibly corresponds to TRBD1 (7 bases). The length of the CDR3 is 13 residues. Trimming took off 7 bases at V and 3 bases at J, with 13 bases between the two ends. In germline, CDR1 is SNHLY, CDR2 FYNNEI. CDR3 protein: CASTQGGVYEQYF. CDR3 nucleotides: TGTGCCAGCACCCAGGGGGGAGTCTACGAGCAGTACTTC.

The CDR3 region is CASSASRGPGEKLFF. The DNA for the CDR3 is TGTGCCAGTAGCGCCTCCAGGGGCCCTGGGGAAAAACTGTTTTTT. This sequence joins TRBV19 and TRBJ1-4, with D possibly matching TRBD1 (6 bases). V was pared by 6 bases and J by 8 bases, with 19 bases between. Germline CDR1 reads LNHDA; CDR2 reads SQIVND (reference sequence). The CDR3 contains 15 residues.

This chain connects TRBV6-5 to TRBJ2-1; 10 bases line up with TRBD1. The V segment lost 4 bases and the J segment 12 bases; nucleotides outside the gene matches: 6. CDR3 length equals 13 residues. Per the germline V gene, CDR1 is MNHEY and CDR2 is SVGAGI. The CDR3 loop reads CASSWDRGSVQFF. CDR3 coding DNA: TGTGCCAGCAGTTGGGACAGGGGTTCTGTGCAGTTCTTC.

In its sample, this clone was seen once. The chain links TRBV7-7 to TRBJ2-7, with no clear D. V lost 4 bases and J 1 base, leaving 14 bases between the germline ends. CDR1 SSHAT and CDR2 FNYEAQ come from the germline V gene (reference sequence). The CDR3 loop spans 15 amino acids. The CDR3 sequence: CASSSQAGWSYEQYF. CDR3 bases: TGTGCCAGCAGCTCCCAAGCAGGATGGTCCTACGAGCAGTACTTC.

The rearrangement uses TRBV19 and TRBJ1-3; no clear D. This CDR3 has 12 residues. Germline-derived CDR1 and CDR2 are LNHDA and SQIVND (reference sequence). CDR3 region: CASDNSGNTIYF. The CDR3 DNA follows: TGTGCTTCTGACAACTCTGGAAACACCATATATTTT.

The rearrangement uses TRBV5-1 and TRBJ2-5; the D gene is possibly TRBD1 (5 bases). CDR3 length: 13 residues. Trimming pared 5 bases from V and 1 base from J, leaving 9 bases between. Looked up from germline, CDR1 is SGHRS and CDR2 is YFSETQ. This CDR3 is CASSTDSQETQYF. CDR3 nucleotide sequence: TGCGCCAGCAGTACCGACAGCCAAGAGACCCAGTACTTC.

The chain combines TRBV5-4 with TRBJ2-7, with 8 bases that match TRBD2. The V gene's germline CDR1 is SGHNT and CDR2 YYREEE (reference sequence). V shed 3 bases and J 2 bases; nucleotides not matched to a gene: 10. The CDR3 totals 16 residues. The CDR3 reads CASSSPLRGGTYEQYF. CDR3 sequence (DNA): TGTGCCAGCAGCTCACCTCTGCGCGGGGGGACCTACGAGCAGTACTTC.

This rearrangement joins TRBV5-6 to TRBJ2-6; possibly TRBD1 for D (6 bases). The CDR3 extends over 14 amino acids. With 5 bases removed from V and 2 bases from J, the gap between germline ends came to 8 bases. Germline V gene lookup returns CDR1 SGHDT and CDR2 YYEEEE. The CDR3 protein is CASSRQAGANVLTF. CDR3 bases: TGTGCCAGCAGTCGACAGGCTGGGGCCAACGTCCTGACTTTC.

V and J are TRBV7-3 and TRBJ1-2, with a possible D match to TRBD1 (6 bases). Germline CDR1 reads SGHTA; CDR2 reads FQGTGA. This CDR3 has 13 amino acids. Trimming shortened V by 3 bases and J by 6 bases, and 11 bases separated the two germline ends. The CDR3 DNA is TGTGCCAGCAGCTTTTCCCACAGGGATGGCTACACCTTC. The encoded protein is CASSFSHRDGYTF.

This sequence joins TRBV20-1 and TRBJ2-7; D is uncertain. The V gene lost 2 bases and the J gene lost 4 bases, with 6 bases spanning the gap. The CDR3 has 11 amino acids. Looked up from germline, CDR1 is DFQATT and CDR2 is SNEGSKA (reference sequence). CDR3 DNA: TGCAGTGCTAGACGGGTTTACGAGCAGTACTTC. Its protein is CSARRVYEQYF.

The chain is built from TRBV7-2 and TRBJ1-3; D call uncertain. CDR1 is SGHTA and CDR2 is FQGNSA in the germline V gene. The V and J ends lost 5 bases and 6 bases respectively, with 14 bases between them. CDR3 size: 14 residues. CDR3 coding DNA: TGTGCCAGCAGCCCACGACACCTCCCAAACACCATATATTTT. Its protein product is CASSPRHLPNTIYF.

The genes are TRBV5-1 and TRBJ1-1, with D tentatively TRBD1 (5 bases). This CDR3 region has 13 residues. Deletions cut 5 bases from V and 1 base from J, with 9 bases between. The germline CDR1 and CDR2 sequences are SGHRS and YFSETQ. The CDR3, as DNA: TGCGCCAGCAGTGACGGGGGGAACACTGAAGCTTTCTTT. The encoded protein is CASSDGGNTEAFF.

This clone was counted once. J is TRBJ1-4 and V is TRBV7-9, with 7 positions matching TRBD1. This CDR3 comprises 15 residues. Losses at the gene ends were 5 bases for V and 0 bases for J; bases not matched to a gene: 3. Germline V CDR1 and CDR2: SEHNR, FQNEAQ (reference sequence). The CDR3 DNA follows: TGTGCCAGCAGCATACAGGGGTCAACTAATGAAAAACTGTTTTTT. This encodes CASSIQGSTNEKLFF.

V is TRBV5-5 and J is TRBJ2-7; TRBD1 might be the D (6 bases). Germline V gene data show CDR1 as SGHKS and CDR2 as YYEKEE (reference sequence). The CDR3 has 14 residues. Trimming shortened V by 2 bases and J by 4 bases, and 13 bases separated the two germline ends. CDR3 sequence reads: CASSFVLGAYEQYF. The CDR3 DNA follows: TGTGCCAGCAGCTTTGTCCTGGGGGCGTACGAGCAGTACTTC. The variable domain in full, completed from reference TRBV5-5 and TRBJ2-7, reads DAGVTQSPTHLIKTRGQQVTLRCSPISGHKSVSWYQQVLGQGPQFIFQYYEKEERGRGNFPDRFSARQFPNYSSELNVNALLLGDSALYLCASSFVLGAYEQYFGPGTRLTVT.

V and J are TRBV30 and TRBJ2-3; D possibly corresponds to TRBD1 (7 bases). Germline V lookup: CDR1 GTSNPN, CDR2 SVGIG (reference sequence). The CDR3 spans 13 residues. With 2 bases removed from V and 5 bases from J, the gap between germline ends came to 11 bases. CDR3 sequence (DNA): TGTGCCTGGAGTTGGCAGGGGGGAGATACGCAGTATTTT. Protein product: CAWSWQGGDTQYF.

The chain employs TRBV6-5 and TRBJ2-3; 11 nucleotides align to TRBD2. Germline trimming cut 6 bases from V and 5 bases from J; bases unmatched to any gene: 4. The CDR3 length is 14 residues. Germline V gene sequence: CDR1 MNHEY, CDR2 SVGAGI. CDR3 in amino acids: CASSRGLAGDTQYF. The CDR3, as DNA: TGTGCCAGCAGCCGCGGACTAGCGGGAGATACGCAGTATTTT.

The rearrangement links TRBV9 to TRBJ2-3; no clear D gene. With 0 bases removed from V and 2 bases from J, the gap between germline ends came to 7 bases. The CDR3 has 14 amino acids. Germline-derived CDR1 and CDR2 are SGDLS and YYNGEE. The CDR3 DNA reads TGTGCCAGCAGCGTAGTGTCTTTCACAGATACGCAGTATTTT. The encoded protein is CASSVVSFTDTQYF.

The rearrangement links TRBV24-1 to TRBJ2-5; TRBD2 agrees at 9 bases. The CDR3 extends over 16 amino acids. Germline loops: CDR1 KGHDR, CDR2 SFDVKD. Losses at the gene ends were 0 bases for V and 1 base for J; bases not matched to a gene: 2. DNA of the CDR3: TGTGCCACCAGTGATTTGTCTAGCGGGGTCCAAGAGACCCAGTACTTC. Translation gives CATSDLSSGVQETQYF.